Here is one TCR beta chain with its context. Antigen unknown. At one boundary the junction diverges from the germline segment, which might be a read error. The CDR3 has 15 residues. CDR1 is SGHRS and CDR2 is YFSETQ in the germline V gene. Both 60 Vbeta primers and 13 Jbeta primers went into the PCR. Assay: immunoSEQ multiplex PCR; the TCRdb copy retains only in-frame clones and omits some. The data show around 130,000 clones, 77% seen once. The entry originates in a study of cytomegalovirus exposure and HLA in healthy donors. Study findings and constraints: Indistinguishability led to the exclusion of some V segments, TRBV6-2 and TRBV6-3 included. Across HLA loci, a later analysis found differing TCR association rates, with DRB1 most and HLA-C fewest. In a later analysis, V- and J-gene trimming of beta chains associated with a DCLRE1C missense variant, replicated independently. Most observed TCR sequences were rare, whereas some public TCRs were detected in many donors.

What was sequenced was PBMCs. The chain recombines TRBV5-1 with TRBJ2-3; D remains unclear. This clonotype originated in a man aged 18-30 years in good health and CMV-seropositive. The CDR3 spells CAGSSSPNVGDTQYF. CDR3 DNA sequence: TGCGCCGGCAGCTCTTCACCTAATGTTGGAGATACGCAGTATTTT.